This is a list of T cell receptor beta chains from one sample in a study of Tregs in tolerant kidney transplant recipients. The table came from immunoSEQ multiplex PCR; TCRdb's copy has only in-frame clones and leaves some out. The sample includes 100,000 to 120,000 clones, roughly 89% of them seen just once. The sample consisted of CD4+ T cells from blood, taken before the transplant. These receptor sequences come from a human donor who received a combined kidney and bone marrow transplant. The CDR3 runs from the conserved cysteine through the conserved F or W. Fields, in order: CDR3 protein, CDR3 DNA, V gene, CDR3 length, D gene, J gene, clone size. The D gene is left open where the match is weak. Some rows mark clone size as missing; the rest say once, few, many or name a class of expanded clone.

CDR3aa: CAWSVLAGVADTQYF; CDR3nt: TGTGCCTGGAGTGTACTCGCGGGAGTGGCAGATACGCAGTATTTT; v_gene: TRBV30; len: 15; d_gene: TRBD2; j_gene: TRBJ2-3; abundance: NA
CDR3aa: CASSGGSYNSPLHF; CDR3nt: TGTGCCAGTAGCGGGGGGTCCTATAATTCACCCCTCCACTTT; v_gene: TRBV19; len: 14; d_gene: NA; j_gene: TRBJ1-6; abundance: NA
CDR3aa: CASSFSGGAGAAQYF; CDR3nt: TGTGCCAGCAGCTTTAGCGGGGGGGCCGGAGCGGCGCAGTATTTT; v_gene: TRBV7-2; len: 15; d_gene: TRBD2; j_gene: TRBJ2-3; abundance: NA
CDR3aa: CASSPGTSGRTYEQYF; CDR3nt: TGTGCCAGCAGCCCGGGGACTAGCGGGAGGACCTACGAGCAGTACTTC; v_gene: TRBV5-8; len: 16; d_gene: TRBD2; j_gene: TRBJ2-7; abundance: once
CDR3aa: CASSRGLAGDLTGELFF; CDR3nt: TGTGCCAGCAGCCGAGGACTAGCGGGGGACCTCACCGGGGAGCTGTTTTTT; v_gene: TRBV4-2; len: 17; d_gene: TRBD2; j_gene: TRBJ2-2; abundance: once
CDR3aa: CASSTSRGPGNTIYF; CDR3nt: TGTGCCAGCAGCACATCCCGGGGTCCTGGAAACACCATATATTTT; v_gene: TRBV11-3; len: 15; d_gene: NA; j_gene: TRBJ1-3; abundance: NA
CDR3aa: CASRIAGQETQYF; CDR3nt: TGTGCCAGCCGGATAGCGGGACAAGAGACCCAGTACTTC; v_gene: TRBV19; len: 13; d_gene: TRBD2; j_gene: TRBJ2-5; abundance: NA
CDR3aa: CASSTAGLKSYEQYF; CDR3nt: TGTGCCAGCAGTACCGCGGGACTCAAATCCTACGAGCAGTACTTC; v_gene: TRBV25-1; len: 15; d_gene: NA; j_gene: TRBJ2-7; abundance: NA
CDR3aa: CSARDAGEQFF; CDR3nt: TGCAGTGCTAGAGACGCGGGGGAGCAGTTCTTC; v_gene: TRBV20-1; len: 11; d_gene: NA; j_gene: TRBJ2-1; abundance: NA
CDR3aa: CASSLAGESSGNTIYF; CDR3nt: TGCGCCAGCAGCTTGGCCGGGGAGAGCTCTGGAAACACCATATATTTT; v_gene: TRBV5-1; len: 16; d_gene: NA; j_gene: TRBJ1-3; abundance: NA
CDR3aa: CASSSRDRGPPNTGELFF; CDR3nt: TGTGCCAGCAGCTCCCGGGACAGGGGCCCCCCGAACACCGGGGAGCTGTTTTTT; v_gene: TRBV5-6; len: 18; d_gene: TRBD1; j_gene: TRBJ2-2; abundance: NA
CDR3aa: CAWSSQGTTGELFF; CDR3nt: TGTGCCTGGAGTTCTCAGGGGACGACCGGGGAGCTGTTTTTT; v_gene: TRBV30; len: 14; d_gene: NA; j_gene: TRBJ2-2; abundance: NA
CDR3aa: CASSVTSGRIDEQYF; CDR3nt: TGTGCCAGCAGTGTGACTAGCGGGAGAATCGACGAGCAGTACTTC; v_gene: TRBV27; len: 15; d_gene: TRBD2; j_gene: TRBJ2-7; abundance: NA
CDR3aa: CAISESMGLASDEQFF; CDR3nt: TGTGCCATCAGTGAGTCGATGGGACTAGCGAGCGATGAGCAGTTCTTC; v_gene: TRBV10-3; len: 16; d_gene: TRBD2; j_gene: TRBJ2-1; abundance: NA
CDR3aa: CASSVQGGQFF; CDR3nt: TGTGCCAGCAGTGTCCAGGGAGGGCAGTTCTTC; v_gene: TRBV2; len: 11; d_gene: NA; j_gene: TRBJ2-1; abundance: NA
CDR3aa: CASSVLTGPNYGYTF; CDR3nt: TGTGCCAGCAGCGTTTTGACAGGGCCAAACTATGGCTACACCTTC; v_gene: TRBV6-1; len: 15; d_gene: TRBD1; j_gene: TRBJ1-2; abundance: NA
CDR3aa: CASSLGRPETQYF; CDR3nt: TGTGCCAGCAGCTTGGGGAGACCAGAGACCCAGTACTTC; v_gene: TRBV5-6; len: 13; d_gene: NA; j_gene: TRBJ2-5; abundance: NA
CDR3aa: CASSPRALLNTEAFF; CDR3nt: TGTGCCAGCTCACCCAGGGCCCTTTTGAACACTGAAGCTTTCTTT; v_gene: TRBV18; len: 15; d_gene: NA; j_gene: TRBJ1-1; abundance: NA
CDR3aa: CASTGQGLNTGELFF; CDR3nt: TGTGCCAGCACCGGACAGGGATTGAACACCGGGGAGCTGTTTTTT; v_gene: TRBV6-5; len: 15; d_gene: TRBD1; j_gene: TRBJ2-2; abundance: once
CDR3aa: CSVAAGSYNEQFF; CDR3nt: TGCAGCGTTGCGGCAGGCTCCTACAATGAGCAGTTCTTC; v_gene: TRBV29-1; len: 13; d_gene: NA; j_gene: TRBJ2-1; abundance: NA
CDR3aa: CSVERGLLNTEAFF; CDR3nt: TGCAGCGTTGAACGCGGGCTCCTGAACACTGAAGCTTTCTTT; v_gene: TRBV29-1; len: 14; d_gene: NA; j_gene: TRBJ1-1; abundance: NA
CDR3aa: CASSEGQPQETQYF; CDR3nt: TGTGCCAGCAGCGAGGGACAGCCACAAGAGACCCAGTACTTC; v_gene: TRBV5-4; len: 14; d_gene: TRBD1; j_gene: TRBJ2-5; abundance: NA
CDR3aa: CATSRDRLGLAYEQFF; CDR3nt: TGTGCCACCAGCAGAGATCGATTGGGACTAGCTTATGAGCAGTTCTTC; v_gene: TRBV15; len: 16; d_gene: TRBD2; j_gene: TRBJ2-1; abundance: NA
CDR3aa: CASSPRGGMRETQYF; CDR3nt: TGTGCCAGCAGCCCCCGGGGGGGGATGCGAGAGACCCAGTACTTC; v_gene: TRBV9; len: 15; d_gene: TRBD2; j_gene: TRBJ2-5; abundance: NA
CDR3aa: CASSLSPGQKYGYTF; CDR3nt: TGTGCCAGCAGCTTATCCCCGGGACAGAAGTATGGCTACACCTTC; v_gene: TRBV7-2; len: 15; d_gene: TRBD1; j_gene: TRBJ1-2; abundance: few
CDR3aa: CASSYGTGARETQYF; CDR3nt: TGTGCCAGCAGCTACGGGACAGGGGCCCGGGAGACCCAGTACTTC; v_gene: TRBV7-2; len: 15; d_gene: TRBD1; j_gene: TRBJ2-5; abundance: NA
CDR3aa: CASSLGDMAQHF; CDR3nt: TGTGCCAGCAGCTTAGGGGACATGGCCCAGCATTTT; v_gene: TRBV7-9; len: 12; d_gene: NA; j_gene: TRBJ1-5; abundance: NA